This entry features one TCR beta chain sequence. Its specificity is not known. TCR beta CDR3 regions were amplified from RNA. HTBI primers were used for first-round RT-PCR of the TCR CDR3. A single record per CDR3 protein comes from TCRdb applying MiXCR to the multiplex PCR reads. The repertoire holds 800,000 or so distinct CDR3 sequences, with roughly 40% as singletons. The source of the sample is a study of T cells in Graves' hyperthyroidism and ophthalmopathy. General study points: In the blood, most expanded thyroid clonotypes above 0.001 appeared as well.

It was considered stable Graves' hyperthyroidism when ophthalmopathy did not progress within 18 months. Patients showing uncontrolled infection, other autoimmune disease, pregnancy or lactation were ineligible. The TCR was taken from a man between 18 and 29 years old with Graves' hyperthyroidism. The material sequenced was blood.

The CDR3 region is CASSYSGQGSTEAFF. CDR3 coding DNA: TGTGCCAGCAGTTACTCCGGACAGGGAAGCACTGAAGCTTTCTTT. The chain couples TRBV6-5 to TRBJ1-1; 8 nucleotides match TRBD1. The CDR3 is made up of 15 amino acids. Germline CDR1 is MNHEY and CDR2 is SVGAGI. The junction had 4 bases not matched to a gene; V was cut back by 0 bases and J by 4 bases.